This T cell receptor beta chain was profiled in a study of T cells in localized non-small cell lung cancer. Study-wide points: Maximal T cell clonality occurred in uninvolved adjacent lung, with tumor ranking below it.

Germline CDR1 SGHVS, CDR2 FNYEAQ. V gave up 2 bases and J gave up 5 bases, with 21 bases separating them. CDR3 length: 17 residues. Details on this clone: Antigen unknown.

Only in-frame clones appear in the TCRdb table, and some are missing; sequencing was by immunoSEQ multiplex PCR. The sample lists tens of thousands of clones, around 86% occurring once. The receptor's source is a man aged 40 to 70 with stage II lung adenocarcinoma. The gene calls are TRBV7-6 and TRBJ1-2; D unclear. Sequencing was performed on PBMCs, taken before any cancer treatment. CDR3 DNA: TGTGCCAGCAGCTTAAGGGAAGCAGGAGTTTTGGGATATGGCTACACCTTC. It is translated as CASSLREAGVLGYGYTF. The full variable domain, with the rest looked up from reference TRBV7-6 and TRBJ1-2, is GAGVSQSPRYKVTKRGQDVALRCDPISGHVSLYWYRQALGQGPEFLTYFNYEAQQDKSGLPNDRFSAERPEGSISTLTIQRTEQRDSAMYRCASSLREAGVLGYGYTFGSGTRLTVV.